This T cell receptor beta chain was observed in a study of blood T cell repertoires in COVID-19 (dated by TCRdb to the early 2020s). In terms of the full investigation: Samples covering the acute and convalescent phases of COVID-19 were provided by collaborators in the United States, Italy and Spain. Where HLA class I and class II types were available, the types were taken from metadata supplied by the sample provider, not from assay-based typing. Subjects who had been exposed to COVID-19, were actively infected with it, or had recovered from it provided the deeply sampled blood TCRbeta repertoires that made up the dataset. The repertoires were released in a freely available public database intended as a resource for research on the immune response to SARS-CoV-2. The material from the prospective study consisted of cDNA or gDNA derived from T cells, B-cell-depleted T cells, or PBMCs. Samples were obtained from the ongoing ImmuneRACE study (first 160 participants) and from 1,200 or so subjects provided by 6 global collaborators. A de-identified subject ID, COVID-19 status, age in years and sex were almost always included in the sample metadata. General findings and caveats noted by the study authors: The amount of clinical and demographic metadata varied by source and participant and was provided uncurated.

Collaborating institutions collected whole blood in K2EDTA tubes following their own protocols. For TCRbeta analysis, collaborators shipped samples in one of three forms: frozen whole blood, isolated PBMCs, or DNA extracted from either of those sample types. The immunoSEQ Assay, a bias-controlled multiplex PCR, was used to amplify TCRbeta CDR3 regions from genomic DNA. As for the original processing: Nucleated cell counts per sample were estimated from amplification of reference gene primers within the assay. To quantify the absolute abundance of each unique TCRbeta CDR3 rearrangement, sequence reads were collapsed and filtered. For each sample, productive Simpson clonality was calculated by taking the square root of Simpson's diversity index across productive rearrangements. Sourced from immuneACCESS, this table was stored by TCRdb with only in-frame sequences that have V and J called. A share of the clones is absent; for the studies checked, an unresolved V gene accounts for under half, and the remainder has no known explanation. The V and J calls and the clone size are those of that table, but D and trimming were determined from the DNA. Recorded for this sample are hundreds of thousands of clones; roughly nine tenths of them occurred a single time. The ten largest clones add up to 3% to 3.5% of the sample.

The trim is 4 bases for V and 4 bases for J, with a gap of 14 bases between the germline ends. In the germline V gene (reference sequence), CDR1 corresponds to LGHDT and CDR2 to YNNKEL. The CDR3 contains 15 residues, cysteine and phenylalanine counted. Of all the DNA, just the CDR3 is kept, 45 bases in frame from base 1. Concerning this clone: What antigen it recognizes has not been identified. Base qualities are not at hand, and no much larger clone is one base apart.

Sequenced sample: peripheral blood. The origin of this receptor is a man aged 18 to 29 with active or convalescent COVID-19. The sequence is built from TRBV3-1 (or the pseudogene TRBV3-2) and TRBJ1-3, with no reliable assignment of the D segment. The CDR3 corresponds to CASSPFRGEGNTIYF. In nucleotide form, the sequence is TGTGCCAGCAGCCCGTTCCGGGGAGAAGGAAACACCATATATTTT.